Shown below are 27 T cell receptor beta chains from a single sample sequenced in a study of shared clonotypes between healthy human individuals. Profiled with immunoSEQ multiplex PCR; TCRdb holds only in-frame clones, not every one. The sample has 1.5 million to 2.5 million clones, approximately 95% seen once. Naive CD8 cells comprised CD45RO-negative, CCR7-positively selected cells, excluding terminally differentiated effector memory CD45RA+ cells. Sequencing input: naive CD8+ T cells sorted from blood. The receptors stem from a man aged 18 to 29 in good health.

The rearrangement links TRBV5-6 to TRBJ2-3; D is possibly TRBD1 (5 bases). This CDR3 has 16 amino acids. Germline V gene lookup returns CDR1 SGHDT and CDR2 YYEEEE. Between the trimmed V and J ends, which lost 1 base and 4 bases, there was a span of 16 bases. The CDR3 reads CASSLSQGGVADTQYF. The CDR3 DNA reads TGTGCCAGCAGCTTGTCGCAGGGTGGTGTGGCAGATACGCAGTATTTT.

V usage is TRBV5-1 and J usage is TRBJ2-5; 11 bases match TRBD2. Germline assignment: CDR1 SGHRS and CDR2 YFSETQ. The CDR3 has 18 amino acids. The V gene end was trimmed by 2 bases and the J gene end by 5 bases; junction bases not matched to a gene: 14. CDR3 nucleotide sequence: TGCGCCAGCAGCTTAATGACCACTTTTAGCGGGAGGGCGGAGACCCAGTACTTC. Its protein is CASSLMTTFSGRAETQYF. Filled out from reference TRBV5-1 and TRBJ2-5, the complete variable domain reads KAGVTQTPRYLIKTRGQQVTLSCSPISGHRSVSWYQQTPGQGLQFLFEYFSETQRNKGNFPGRFSGRQFSNSRSEMNVSTLELGDSALYLCASSLMTTFSGRAETQYFGPGTRLLVL.

This chain connects TRBV5-6 to TRBJ2-1; D is unclear. The CDR3 extends over 15 amino acids. V was cut by 4 bases and J by 8 bases, with 19 bases left in between. The germline V gene encodes CDR1 SGHDT and CDR2 YYEEEE. The CDR3 sequence: CASSPADVGLHEQFF. The CDR3 coding sequence is TGTGCCAGCAGCCCGGCTGATGTAGGGTTACATGAGCAGTTCTTC.

This clone has only one observation. The same CDR3 arises from other DNA sequences in this sample as well. The gene calls are TRBV19 and TRBJ2-7, with TRBD1 matching over 7 bases. Germline V lookup: CDR1 LNHDA, CDR2 SQIVND (reference sequence). The trim removed 5 bases at V and 4 bases at J, leaving 5 bases unmatched. This CDR3 spans 13 amino acids. The CDR3 loop is CASSSAGGYEQYF. The CDR3 bases are TGTGCCAGTAGTTCGGCAGGGGGATACGAGCAGTACTTC.

J is TRBJ2-1 and V is TRBV9, with D uncertain. Trimming pared 0 bases from V and 0 bases from J, leaving 13 bases between. The CDR3 totals 17 residues. Germline CDR1 is SGDLS and CDR2 is YYNGEE. CDR3 residues: CASSVGYGRSSYNEQFF. CDR3 sequence (DNA): TGTGCCAGCAGCGTAGGGTACGGTAGGTCCTCCTACAATGAGCAGTTCTTC.

A single count supports this clone. This chain uses TRBV9 with TRBJ1-5; D unresolved. In germline, CDR1 is SGDLS, CDR2 YYNGEE. This CDR3 spans 15 amino acids. Trimming pared 3 bases from V and 2 bases from J, leaving 12 bases between. The CDR3 DNA reads TGTGCCAGCAGCGCTAGGTCGCATGGCAATCAGCCCCAGCATTTT. This gives the protein CASSARSHGNQPQHF.

Worth noting for this clone: Being one base from a much bigger clone, this may be a read error. The sample contains more than one DNA sequence encoding this CDR3. V is TRBV7-9 and J is TRBJ2-7; the D is unclear. Trimming cost V 1 base and J 0 bases, with 4 bases left between them. This CDR3 has 13 residues. Germline V gene data show CDR1 as SEHNR and CDR2 as FQNEAQ (reference sequence). The CDR3 DNA reads TGTGCCAGCAGCTTAGACACCTCCTACGAGCAGTACTTC. The encoded protein is CASSLDTSYEQYF.

The rearrangement uses TRBV27 and TRBJ2-1, with TRBD1 identical over 7 bases. V lost 4 bases to trimming and J lost 0 bases; unmatched junction nucleotides: 15. Germline V CDR1 and CDR2: MNHEY, SMNVEV (reference sequence). The CDR3 has 19 amino acids. CDR3 region: CASSSPILLTGSSYNEQFF. The CDR3 nucleotides read TGTGCCAGCAGTTCCCCCATCCTCTTGACAGGGAGCTCCTACAATGAGCAGTTCTTC.

This clone is a singleton in its sample. The rearrangement joins TRBV29-1 to TRBJ2-7; 9 bases are a match to TRBD1. Germline loops: CDR1 SQVTM, CDR2 ANQGSEA. V trimming: 5 bases; J trimming: 5 bases; junction bases outside the gene matches: 13. The CDR3 covers 15 residues. The CDR3 DNA is TGCAGCGTTTTGCTGAAACAGGGGGCAAGGAACGAGCAGTACTTC. Its translation: CSVLLKQGARNEQYF.

This chain connects TRBV2 to TRBJ2-7; TRBD2 aligns across 14 bases. Germline loops: CDR1 SNHLY, CDR2 FYNNEI. This CDR3 has 18 residues. After removal of 4 bases from V and 0 bases from J, the junction contained 8 bases not matched to a gene. DNA for the CDR3: TGTGCCAGCAGTGTTTTTGCGACTAGCGGGGGGGACTCCTACGAGCAGTACTTC. Translated: CASSVFATSGGDSYEQYF. The entire variable domain, with the rest obtained from reference TRBV2 and TRBJ2-7, is as follows: EPEVTQTPSHQVTQMGQEVILRCVPISNHLYFYWYRQILGQKVEFLVSFYNNEISEKSEIFDDQFSVERPDGSNFTLKIRSTKLEDSAMYFCASSVFATSGGDSYEQYFGPGTRLTVT.

The chain couples TRBV5-4 to TRBJ2-7; TRBD1 agrees at 11 bases. The J segment lost 3 bases and the V segment lost 3 bases, leaving 5 bases of the junction unmatched. The CDR3 is 15 amino acids. The V gene's germline CDR1 is SGHNT and CDR2 YYREEE (reference sequence). CDR3 amino acids: CASSSLGQGDYEQYF. The CDR3 DNA follows: TGTGCCAGCAGCTCCCTGGGACAGGGGGACTACGAGCAGTACTTC.

The chain combines TRBV5-4 with TRBJ1-2; D is possibly TRBD1 (6 bases). The CDR3 consists of 15 residues. CDR1 and CDR2 from the germline V gene are SGHNT and YYREEE (reference sequence). The germline V and J ends were trimmed by 4 bases and 5 bases, with 18 bases remaining between them. CDR3 sequence (DNA): TGTGCCAGCAGCCCTGGCTCAGGGGACCCTTATGGCTACACCTTC. This gives the protein CASSPGSGDPYGYTF.

This clone was picked up a small number of times. The J gene is TRBJ2-7, the V gene TRBV28, with 9 bases aligning to TRBD1. This CDR3 has 14 residues. V was clipped by 4 bases and J by 2 bases; unmatched bases: 3. CDR1 and CDR2 (germline): MDHEN, SYDVKM. CDR3 loop: CASSSDRGAYEQYF. The DNA of the CDR3 is TGTGCCAGCAGTTCCGACAGGGGGGCCTACGAGCAGTACTTC.

This clone was picked up one time. This rearrangement joins TRBV6-5 to TRBJ1-5, with TRBD1 matching over 9 bases. The V gene's germline CDR1 is MNHEY and CDR2 SVGAGI. Trimming removed 6 bases from V and 6 bases from J; junction bases left unmatched: 6. This CDR3 contains 14 residues. The CDR3 here is CASRQGALSQPQHF. CDR3 in DNA: TGTGCCAGCAGACAGGGGGCCCTCTCTCAGCCCCAGCATTTT.

The chain joins TRBV4-3 to TRBJ2-5; the D gene is possibly TRBD2 (6 bases). Trimming stripped 0 bases from V and 4 bases from J, with 9 bases between. The CDR3 runs 14 residues. The germline CDR1 and CDR2 sequences are LGHNA and YSLEER. The CDR3 DNA is TGCGCCAGCAGCCAAGATAGCGGCTTAGAGACCCAGTACTTC. Translation: CASSQDSGLETQYF.

The rearrangement links TRBV10-3 to TRBJ1-2, with D possibly matching TRBD1 (6 bases). CDR1 is ENHRY and CDR2 is SYGVKD in the germline V gene. The CDR3 consists of 15 residues. Trimming left V 0 bases short and J 5 bases short, with 13 bases between. The CDR3 is CAISESRGGEYGYTF. The DNA of the CDR3 is TGTGCCATCAGTGAGTCGAGAGGGGGAGAATATGGCTACACCTTC.

V gene TRBV30 combines with J gene TRBJ1-5; TRBD1 agrees at 7 bases. The CDR3 spans 15 residues. The V segment lost 2 bases and the J segment 2 bases; nucleotides outside the gene matches: 6. The V gene's germline CDR1 is GTSNPN and CDR2 SVGIG (reference sequence). DNA for the CDR3: TGTGCCTGGAGTTCAGGGGGGGTGGGCAATCAGCCCCAGCATTTT. Translated: CAWSSGGVGNQPQHF.

As regards this clone: At one end, the junction sequence differs from germline, possibly due to a read error. This chain connects TRBV28 to TRBJ1-5; possible D gene TRBD1, 5 bases. Germline loops: CDR1 MDHEN, CDR2 SYDVKM. The CDR3 runs 14 residues. The DNA of the CDR3 is TGTGCCAGCAGTTTAGAAGGGGCAGCCGATCCCCCGCATTTT. Translating gives CASSLEGAADPPHF.

This rearrangement joins TRBV4-1 to TRBJ2-5; D unresolved. This CDR3 has 17 residues. CDR1 and CDR2 (germline): MGHRA, YSYEKL. The germline V and J ends were trimmed by 0 bases and 5 bases, with 19 bases remaining between them. The DNA of the CDR3 is TGCGCCAGCAGCCAAGATGGGTCCTCCCACTTTGGGGAGACCCAGTACTTC. It is translated as CASSQDGSSHFGETQYF.

In regard to this clone: The sample carries other DNA sequences with the same CDR3. V is TRBV4-1 and J is TRBJ2-3; D gene unclear. The CDR3 length is 14 residues. Looked up from germline, CDR1 is MGHRA and CDR2 is YSYEKL. Deletions cut 3 bases from V and 0 bases from J, with 7 bases between. The DNA of the CDR3 is TGCGCCAGCAGCCAGGGTCCTAGCACAGATACGCAGTATTTT. Protein product: CASSQGPSTDTQYF.

V gene TRBV7-9 combines with J gene TRBJ2-3, with unresolved D. CDR3 length equals 14 residues. V was cut by 6 bases and J by 2 bases, with 12 bases left in between. In germline, CDR1 is SEHNR, CDR2 FQNEAQ (reference sequence). CDR3 nucleotides: TGTGCCAGCAGAGACGGAGACCACACAGATACGCAGTATTTT. It encodes CASRDGDHTDTQYF.

V and J are TRBV11-2 and TRBJ2-4; TRBD2 is a possible D gene (6 bases). Germline assignment: CDR1 SGHAT and CDR2 FQNNGV. V lost 0 bases and J 8 bases, leaving 11 bases between the germline ends. CDR3 length: 14 amino acids. In DNA, the CDR3 is TGTGCCAGCAGCTTAGATCCGGGAGTGGACATTCAGTACTTC. It codes for CASSLDPGVDIQYF. The complete variable domain, with remaining parts taken from reference TRBV11-2 and TRBJ2-4, reads EAGVAQSPRYKIIEKRQSVAFWCNPISGHATLYWYQQILGQGPKLLIQFQNNGVVDDSQLPKDRFSAERLKGVDSTLKIQPAKLEDSAVYLCASSLDPGVDIQYFGAGTRLSVL.

The chain links TRBV5-4 to TRBJ2-7, with D hard to call. This CDR3 region has 14 residues. The ends were cut back, 4 bases at V and 0 bases at J, with 11 bases in the middle. Per germline, CDR1 SGHNT and CDR2 YYREEE (reference sequence). CDR3 amino acids: CASSHRHDSYEQYF. CDR3 nucleotides: TGTGCCAGCAGCCATCGCCATGACTCCTACGAGCAGTACTTC.

The chain joins TRBV29-1 to TRBJ2-7; D is ambiguous. Trimming shortened V by 0 bases and J by 0 bases, and 6 bases separated the two germline ends. CDR1 is SQVTM, CDR2 ANQGSEA, per germline. This CDR3 spans 13 amino acids. The CDR3 bases are TGCAGCGTTGAAGAGCGGAGCTCCTACGAGCAGTACTTC. Protein product: CSVEERSSYEQYF.

This sequence joins TRBV10-1 and TRBJ2-2, with 7 bases identical to TRBD2. Per the germline V gene, CDR1 is WNHNN and CDR2 is SYGVQD (reference sequence). V was clipped by 5 bases and J by 4 bases; unmatched bases: 4. The CDR3 length is 14 residues. DNA of the CDR3: TGCGCCAGCAGTTGGGGGGAGGGCACCGGGGAGCTGTTTTTT. Encoded protein: CASSWGEGTGELFF.

V and J are TRBV19 and TRBJ1-6; perhaps TRBD1 as D (5 bases). Germline values: CDR1 LNHDA, CDR2 SQIVND (reference sequence). The CDR3 contains 17 residues. Trimming took off 5 bases at V and 0 bases at J, with 14 bases between the two ends. CDR3: CASSSTYRSSYNSPLHF. CDR3 nucleotide sequence: TGTGCCAGTAGTTCGACATACAGGAGCTCCTATAATTCACCCCTCCACTTT.

V and J are TRBV28 and TRBJ2-7, with D perhaps assigned TRBD1 or TRBD2 (6 bases each). Germline-derived CDR1 and CDR2 are MDHEN and SYDVKM. V shed 3 bases and J shed 5 bases, with 17 bases lying between them. The CDR3 contains 15 residues. The CDR3 spells CASSFRGTRADEQYF. As DNA, the CDR3 is TGTGCCAGCAGTTTTCGGGGGACACGGGCGGACGAGCAGTACTTC.